The source of this T cell receptor (beta chain) is a study of shared clonotypes between healthy human individuals (dated by TCRdb to about 2020). In terms of the full investigation: Three men and two women, aged 18 to 49 years, made up the cohort. Per donor, three plates each were used for CD4 naive and CD4 memory, two for CD8 naive, and one for CD8 memory. To estimate repertoire size and how much clonotypes are shared between individuals, the study performed deep sequencing of blood TCR repertoires from about five healthy adults. Different laboratories and diverse techniques were used to prepare libraries and sequence TCR repertoires, to increase sequencing depth and limit assay-specific biases. Each donor's leukapheresis produced roughly between roughly 0.94 and 9.5 billion PBMCs. General conclusions and limits of the study: Sharing across a few donors was observed for about 5% of naive CD4, over 3% of naive CD8, about 2.5% of memory CD4, and around 0.4% of memory CD8 clonotypes. Compared with non-shared clonotypes, clonotypes shared by all four sorted-subset donors had higher generation probabilities. Pairwise subsampling led to the expectation that sequencing depth would affect the degree of clonotype sharing among donors. Sampling was restricted to blood, and TCR repertoires in tissue are likely to differ from TCR repertoires in blood. Estimated clonotype richness was generally larger for naive than for memory subsets. Rarefaction of sorted-subset datasets indicated incomplete sequencing despite the large sequencing depth. Because the study included only a small number of donors, the genetic and exposure-history diversity represented was limited.

The donors were healthy, HIV-negative adults with no recently reported acute infections or vaccinations. All donors were Caucasian adults living in Nashville, Tennessee, USA. CD4+ T cells were enriched by magnetic negative selection; naive cells were then positively selected on CD45RA, and the negative fraction formed the memory subset. Blood was obtained by leukapheresis, after which PBMCs were separated by Ficoll-Histopaque density gradient centrifugation and cryopreserved in liquid nitrogen vapor phase. Purity and quantity of every magnetically sorted T cell population were checked by analytical flow cytometry. Genomic DNA was isolated from every sorted fraction and measured by UV absorbance on a Nanodrop 2000c. CDR1 and CDR2 are drawn from the germline V gene: SGHTA, FQGNSA. Counted from cysteine to phenylalanine, this CDR3 has 15 amino acids. Just the 45-base CDR3 DNA is kept, in frame starting at base 1. V has 6 bases trimmed and J has 4 bases trimmed; junction bases matching no gene number 7.

Using the deep immunoSEQ assay, TCR CDR3 regions were amplified from genomic DNA by multiplex PCR. Extracted genomic DNA from each cell subset was distributed evenly across all wells of several immunoSEQ 96-well plates, and each plate was treated as a replicate. Each replicate PCR for sorted subsets received about 200 ng genomic DNA, equal to about 30,000 T cell genomes. Purified libraries were measured with a Qubit 3.0 fluorometer, size-checked on a Bioanalyzer 2100, and measured again with the KAPA Library Quantification kit. Every immunoSEQ 96-well plate was sequenced on a separate single-read 150-cycle Illumina NextSeq 550 flow cell. Processing in the source paper ran as follows. The immunoSEQ output contained only junctional sequences without quality scores, so filtering could not match that applied to full-length reads. Sequences were annotated with PyIR, a Python wrapper for IgBLAST v1.9, and V/J genes and CDR3 were assigned using IMGT germline references. Reads were filtered out if the reads had weak V/J assignments (E-value above 1e-6), no CDR3, stop codons, out-of-frame junctions, or ambiguous translated residues. V3J clonotypes were defined as sequences sharing the same inferred V gene, J gene, and CDR3 amino acid sequence. Percentage overlap between repertoires was computed as shared unique clonotypes divided by the size of the smaller repertoire. Three approaches were used to assess repertoire richness: RTK rarefaction, the Chao1 estimator, and Recon v2.1 estimates of unobserved clonotypes. For all TCRbeta clonotypes obtained by the gDNA method from four donors, generation probabilities were computed with OLGA. The immuneACCESS repertoire file appears here via TCRdb, limited to in-frame rearrangements. These files lack a portion of the clones; in checked studies, under half of the deficit traces to unresolved V genes, and the cause of the others is not known. D and trimming were read from the DNA, whereas the V and J calls and clone size are those reported in that table. Here the sample has over a million clones; roughly 97% occur a single time. The ten largest clones add up to over 1% of the sample.

Regarding this clone: This receptor's antigen is unknown. No quality values exist for individual bases; no much larger clone is one base distant.

Recombination connected TRBV7-2 to TRBJ2-1; 9 central nucleotides agree with TRBD2. Sequencing was performed on naive CD4+ T cells sorted from blood. Taken with the paper, the label for cell subset or site translates to: CD45RA+ positively selected. This clonotype originated in a man aged 30-40 years in good health. The CDR3 protein sequence reads: CASSLGTSSYNEQFF. The nucleotide sequence reads as follows: TGTGCCAGCAGTCTAGGGACTAGCAGTTACAATGAGCAGTTCTTC.